What follows are 8 T cell receptor beta chains derived from one specimen sequenced in a study of beta chain features in type 1 diabetes. The investigators reverse transcribed all of the isolated RNA, so they sequenced expressed TCRB transcripts. The assay was immunoSEQ multiplex PCR, and TCRdb's table has in-frame clones only and misses some. The sample carries about 140,000 clones, 6.9% recorded once. Source material: central memory CD4+ T cells from blood. All receptors derive from a young woman in good health.

This clone has at least ten counts. The CDR3 sequence is CASTPLAGGEQFF. The CDR3 DNA sequence: TGTGCCAGCACCCCCCTCGCGGGAGGCGAGCAGTTCTTC. The chain uses TRBV7-9 and TRBJ2-1; 8 bases align to TRBD2. The germline gives CDR1 SEHNR, CDR2 FQNEAQ (reference sequence). The CDR3 sequence is 13 residues long. Trimming removed 7 bases from V and 10 bases from J; junction bases left unmatched: 9.

This clone was seen more than once but under ten times. The rearrangement uses TRBV5-1 and TRBJ2-1; 8 bases map to TRBD2. With V trimmed by 2 bases and J by 4 bases, 5 bases remained unmatched. This CDR3 has 15 residues. Germline CDR1 SGHRS, CDR2 YFSETQ. In DNA form, the CDR3 reads TGCGCCAGCAGCTTTAGCGGGATACCTTACAATGAGCAGTTCTTC. This encodes CASSFSGIPYNEQFF.

This clone was counted between two and nine times. This sequence joins TRBV5-1 and TRBJ2-1, with D perhaps TRBD1 (6 bases). The germline V gene has CDR1 SGHRS and CDR2 YFSETQ. The CDR3 loop spans 16 amino acids. The germline V and J ends were trimmed by 1 base and 0 bases, with 11 bases remaining between them. CDR3: CASSLTQGRSYNEQFF. CDR3 coding DNA: TGCGCCAGCAGCTTGACACAGGGACGCTCCTACAATGAGCAGTTCTTC.

A few counts support this clone. The gene calls are TRBV9 and TRBJ1-1, with a possible D match to TRBD1 (5 bases). V lost 0 bases, J lost 3 bases, and 12 bases lay in between. CDR1 and CDR2 (germline): SGDLS, YYNGEE. The CDR3 has 15 residues. CDR3 DNA sequence: TGTGCCAGCAGCGTAGAGGCGGGGGGGTACACTGAAGCTTTCTTT. It codes for CASSVEAGGYTEAFF. Full variable domain (outside the CDR3, taken from reference TRBV9 and TRBJ1-1): DSGVTQTPKHLITATGQRVTLRCSPRSGDLSVYWYQQSLDQGLQFLIQYYNGEERAKGNILERFSAQQFPDLHSELNLSSLELGDSALYFCASSVEAGGYTEAFFGQGTRLTVV.

The chain couples TRBV7-9 to TRBJ2-2; TRBD2 matches at 10 bases. Trimming cost V 5 bases and J 5 bases; bases outside gene matches: 5. The germline CDR1 and CDR2 sequences are SEHNR and FQNEAQ (reference sequence). CDR3 length equals 15 residues. The CDR3 loop is CASSQLAGFTGELFF. CDR3 nucleotides: TGTGCCAGCAGCCAACTAGCGGGATTTACCGGGGAGCTGTTTTTT.

The table lists this clone with a few counts. This chain links TRBV9 with TRBJ2-7; D gene ambiguous. The CDR3 has 15 residues. Trimming took 0 bases from V and 6 from J, leaving 16 bases between them. The germline CDR1 and CDR2 sequences are SGDLS and YYNGEE. CDR3 nucleotide sequence: TGTGCCAGCAGCGTAGTATCTGGGCATATGGGCGAGCAGTACTTC. Protein product: CASSVVSGHMGEQYF. Variable domain in full (rest from reference TRBV9 and TRBJ2-7): DSGVTQTPKHLITATGQRVTLRCSPRSGDLSVYWYQQSLDQGLQFLIQYYNGEERAKGNILERFSAQQFPDLHSELNLSSLELGDSALYFCASSVVSGHMGEQYFGPGTRLTVT.

V and J are TRBV20-1 and TRBJ2-7; D gene uncertain. CDR1 and CDR2 (germline): DFQATT, SNEGSKA (reference sequence). CDR3 size: 11 residues. V was clipped by 3 bases and J by 7 bases, with 10 bases between them. CDR3 residues: CSARESGEQYF. CDR3 DNA sequence: TGCAGTGCTAGGGAATCAGGAGAGCAGTACTTC.

V is TRBV7-9 and J is TRBJ2-3; possibly TRBD2 for D (5 bases). The CDR3 totals 14 residues. The ends were cut back, 3 bases at V and 1 base at J, with 8 bases in the middle. Per germline, CDR1 SEHNR and CDR2 FQNEAQ (reference sequence). CDR3 residues: CASSLSGGTDTQYF. The CDR3 bases are TGTGCCAGCAGCTTGAGCGGAGGCACAGATACGCAGTATTTT.